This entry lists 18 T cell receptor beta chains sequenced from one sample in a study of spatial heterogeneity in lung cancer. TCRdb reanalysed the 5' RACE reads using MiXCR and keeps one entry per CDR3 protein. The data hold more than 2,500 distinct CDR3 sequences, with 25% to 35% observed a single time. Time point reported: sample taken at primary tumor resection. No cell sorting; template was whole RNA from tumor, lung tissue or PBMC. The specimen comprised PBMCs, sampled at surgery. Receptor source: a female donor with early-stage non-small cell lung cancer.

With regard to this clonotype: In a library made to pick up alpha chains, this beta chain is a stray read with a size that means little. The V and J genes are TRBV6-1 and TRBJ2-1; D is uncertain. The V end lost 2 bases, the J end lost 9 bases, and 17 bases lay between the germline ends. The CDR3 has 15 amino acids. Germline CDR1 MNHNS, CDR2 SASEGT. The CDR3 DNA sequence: TGTGCCAGCAGTGAATCGATATTAGCACGCAGTGAGCAGTTCTTC. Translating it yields CASSESILARSEQFF.

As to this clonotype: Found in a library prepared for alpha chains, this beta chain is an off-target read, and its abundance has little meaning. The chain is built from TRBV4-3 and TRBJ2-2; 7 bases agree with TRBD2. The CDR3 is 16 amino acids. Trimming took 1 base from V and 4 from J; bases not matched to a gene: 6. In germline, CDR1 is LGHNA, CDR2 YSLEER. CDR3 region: CASSQAFSGRTGELFF. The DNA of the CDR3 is TGCGCCAGCAGCCAAGCATTTAGCGGGCGCACCGGGGAGCTGTTTTTT.

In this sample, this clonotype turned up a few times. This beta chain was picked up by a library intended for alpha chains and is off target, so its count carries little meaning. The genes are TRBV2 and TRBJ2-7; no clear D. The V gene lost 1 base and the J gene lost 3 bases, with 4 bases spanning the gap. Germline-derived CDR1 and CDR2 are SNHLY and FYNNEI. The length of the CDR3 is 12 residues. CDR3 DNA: TGTGCCAGCAGTGAAGACGGCTACGAGCAGTACGTC. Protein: CASSEDGYEQYV.

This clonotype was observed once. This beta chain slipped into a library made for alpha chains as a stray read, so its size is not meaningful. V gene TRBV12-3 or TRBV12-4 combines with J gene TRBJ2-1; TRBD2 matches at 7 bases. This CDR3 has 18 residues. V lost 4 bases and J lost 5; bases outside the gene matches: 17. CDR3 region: CASSSQRDYPPGNNEQFF. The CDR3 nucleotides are TGTGCCAGCAGTTCCCAGAGGGACTACCCTCCGGGGAACAATGAGCAGTTCTTC.

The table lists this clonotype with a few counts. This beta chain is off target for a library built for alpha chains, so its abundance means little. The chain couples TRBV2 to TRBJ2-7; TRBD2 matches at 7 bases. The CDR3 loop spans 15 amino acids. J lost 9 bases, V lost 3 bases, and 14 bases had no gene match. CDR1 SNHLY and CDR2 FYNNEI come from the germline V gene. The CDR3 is CASSEGAGTFSVQYF. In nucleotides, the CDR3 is TGTGCCAGCAGTGAGGGAGCGGGAACTTTTAGCGTGCAGTACTTC.

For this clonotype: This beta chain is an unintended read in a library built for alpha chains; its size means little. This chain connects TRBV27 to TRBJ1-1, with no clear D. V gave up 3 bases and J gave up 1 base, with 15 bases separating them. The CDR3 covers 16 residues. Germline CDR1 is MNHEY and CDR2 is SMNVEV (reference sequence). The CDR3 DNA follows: TGTGCCAGCAGTTTTTCGTTTCGAGGAAGGAACACTGAAGCTTTCTTT. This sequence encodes CASSFSFRGRNTEAFF.

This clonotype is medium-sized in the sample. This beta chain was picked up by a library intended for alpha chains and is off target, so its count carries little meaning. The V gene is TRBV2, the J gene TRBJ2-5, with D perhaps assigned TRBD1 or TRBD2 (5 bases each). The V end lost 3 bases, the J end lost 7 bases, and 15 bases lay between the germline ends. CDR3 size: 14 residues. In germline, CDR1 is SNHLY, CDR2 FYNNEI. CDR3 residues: CASSDTGQGGTQYF. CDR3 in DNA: TGTGCCAGCAGTGATACGGGGCAGGGCGGGACCCAGTACTTC.

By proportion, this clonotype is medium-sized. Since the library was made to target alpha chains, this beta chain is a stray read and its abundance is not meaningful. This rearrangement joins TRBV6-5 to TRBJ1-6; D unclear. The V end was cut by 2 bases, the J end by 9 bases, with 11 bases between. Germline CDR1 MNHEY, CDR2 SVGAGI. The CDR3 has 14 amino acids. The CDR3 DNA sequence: TGTGCCAGCAGTTACCGGCAGGATGGTTCACCCCTCCACTTT. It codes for CASSYRQDGSPLHF.

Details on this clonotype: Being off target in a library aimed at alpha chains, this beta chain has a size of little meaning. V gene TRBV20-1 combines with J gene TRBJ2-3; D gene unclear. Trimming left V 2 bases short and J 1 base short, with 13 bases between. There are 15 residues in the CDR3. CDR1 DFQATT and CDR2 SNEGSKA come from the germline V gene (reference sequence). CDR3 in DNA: TGCAGTGCTAGACAGGCCAACCTTCGCACAGATACGCAGTATTTT. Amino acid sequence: CSARQANLRTDTQYF.

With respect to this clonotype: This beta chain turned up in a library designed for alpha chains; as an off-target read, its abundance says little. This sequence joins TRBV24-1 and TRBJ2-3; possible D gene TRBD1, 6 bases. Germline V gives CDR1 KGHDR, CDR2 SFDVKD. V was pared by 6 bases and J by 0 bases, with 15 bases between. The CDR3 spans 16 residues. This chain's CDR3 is CATSNGDTKSTDTQYF. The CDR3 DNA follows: TGTGCCACCAGTAACGGGGACACAAAAAGCACAGATACGCAGTATTTT.

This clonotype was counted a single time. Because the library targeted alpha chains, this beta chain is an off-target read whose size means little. The CDR3 nucleotides read TGTGCCACCAGTGCCCCGACGGCGGGAGGGGACAATGAGCAGTTCTTC. The encoded protein is CATSAPTAGGDNEQFF. The chain is built from TRBV24-1 and TRBJ2-1, with TRBD2 matching 9 bases. Germline CDR1 and CDR2: KGHDR and SFDVKD. The ends lost 5 bases at V and 5 bases at J; junction bases unmatched: 9. CDR3 length: 16 residues.

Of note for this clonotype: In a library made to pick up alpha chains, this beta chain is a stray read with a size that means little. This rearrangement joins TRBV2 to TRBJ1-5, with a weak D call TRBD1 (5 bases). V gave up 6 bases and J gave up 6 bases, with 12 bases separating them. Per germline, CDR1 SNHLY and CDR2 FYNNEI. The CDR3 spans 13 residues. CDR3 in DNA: TGTGCCAGCAGGGGGGTATTACCTCAGCCCCAGCATTTT. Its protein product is CASRGVLPQPQHF.

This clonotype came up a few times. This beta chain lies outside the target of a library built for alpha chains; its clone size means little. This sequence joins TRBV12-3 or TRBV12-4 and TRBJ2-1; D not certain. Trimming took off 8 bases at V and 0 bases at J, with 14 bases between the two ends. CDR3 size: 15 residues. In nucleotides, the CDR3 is TGTGCCAGCGGCTCCCGGCTGAGCTCCTACAATGAGCAGTTCTTC. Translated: CASGSRLSSYNEQFF.

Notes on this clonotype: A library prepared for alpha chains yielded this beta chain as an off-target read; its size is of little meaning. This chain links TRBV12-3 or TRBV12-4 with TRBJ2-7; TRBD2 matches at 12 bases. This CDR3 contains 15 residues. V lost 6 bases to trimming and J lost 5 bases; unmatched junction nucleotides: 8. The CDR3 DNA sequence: TGTGCCAGCAGCTCTACTAGCGGGAGGATTCACGAGCAGTACTTC. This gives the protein CASSSTSGRIHEQYF.

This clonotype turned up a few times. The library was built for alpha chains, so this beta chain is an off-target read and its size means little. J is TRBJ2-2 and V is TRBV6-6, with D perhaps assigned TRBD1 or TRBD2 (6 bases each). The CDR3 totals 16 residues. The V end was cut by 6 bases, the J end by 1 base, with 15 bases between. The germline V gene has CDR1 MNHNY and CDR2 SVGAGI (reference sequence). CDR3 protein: CASRTQGGGNTGELFF. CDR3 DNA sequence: TGTGCCAGCAGAACCCAAGGAGGGGGGAACACCGGGGAGCTGTTTTTT.

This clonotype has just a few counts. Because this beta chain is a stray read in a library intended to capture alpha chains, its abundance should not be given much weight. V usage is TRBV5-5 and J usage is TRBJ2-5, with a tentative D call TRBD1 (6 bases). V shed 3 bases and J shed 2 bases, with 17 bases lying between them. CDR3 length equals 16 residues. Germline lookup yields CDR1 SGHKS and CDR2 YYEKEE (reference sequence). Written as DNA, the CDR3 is TGTGCCAGCAGCTCGAGGGACACTTCTCGACAAGAGACCCAGTACTTC. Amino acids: CASSSRDTSRQETQYF.

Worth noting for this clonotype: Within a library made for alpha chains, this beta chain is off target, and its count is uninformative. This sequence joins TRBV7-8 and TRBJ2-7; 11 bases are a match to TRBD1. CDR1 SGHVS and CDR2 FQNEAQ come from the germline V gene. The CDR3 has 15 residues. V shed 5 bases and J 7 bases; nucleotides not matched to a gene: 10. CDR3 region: CASSPYGQGAREQYF. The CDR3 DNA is TGTGCCAGCAGCCCGTACGGACAGGGGGCGCGGGAGCAGTACTTC.

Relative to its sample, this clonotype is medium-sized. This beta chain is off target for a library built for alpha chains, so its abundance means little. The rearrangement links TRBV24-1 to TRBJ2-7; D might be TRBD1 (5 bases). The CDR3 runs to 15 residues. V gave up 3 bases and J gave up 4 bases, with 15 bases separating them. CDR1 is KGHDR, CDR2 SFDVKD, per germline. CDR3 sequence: CATSDGPIQDYEQYV. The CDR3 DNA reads TGTGCCACCAGTGATGGGCCAATACAGGATTACGAGCAGTACGTC.